What follows are 29 T cell receptor beta chains derived from one specimen sequenced in a study of blood T cell repertoires in COVID-19. TCRdb's table, derived via immunoSEQ multiplex PCR, lists solely in-frame clones and lacks some. The table lists more than 200,000 clones, approximately 86% of them singletons, with about 2.1% in the top ten. Sequenced sample: peripheral blood. The origin of the receptors is a young man with active or convalescent COVID-19.

The count of this clone is one. The chain has TRBV27 and TRBJ2-2, with unresolved D. There are 16 residues in the CDR3. The V end lost 3 bases, the J end lost 3 bases, and 14 bases lay between the germline ends. The germline CDR1 and CDR2 sequences are MNHEY and SMNVEV (reference sequence). The CDR3 coding sequence is TGTGCCAGCAGTTTCCTTACCGGGTTGGACACCGGGGAGCTGTTTTTT. Translation: CASSFLTGLDTGELFF.

This clone was recorded once. The V and J genes are TRBV2 and TRBJ2-5; TRBD2 matches 10 bases. The J segment lost 2 bases and the V segment lost 4 bases, leaving 4 bases of the junction unmatched. This CDR3 has 15 amino acids. Germline V CDR1 and CDR2: SNHLY, FYNNEI. The CDR3 sequence is CASSAPAGGQETQYF. In DNA, the CDR3 is TGTGCCAGCAGTGCACCAGCGGGGGGGCAAGAGACCCAGTACTTC.

The chain carries TRBV5-1 and TRBJ2-7; possibly TRBD1 for D (5 bases). The CDR3 length is 12 residues. With 2 bases removed from V and 5 bases from J, the gap between germline ends came to 8 bases. The germline V gene has CDR1 SGHRS and CDR2 YFSETQ. The DNA of the CDR3 is TGCGCCAGCAGCTTTGGGGCTGACGAGCAGTACTTC. This sequence encodes CASSFGADEQYF.

The V gene is TRBV7-3, the J gene TRBJ2-3; D might be TRBD1 (6 bases). The CDR3 runs 16 residues. The germline V gene has CDR1 SGHTA and CDR2 FQGTGA. The V end was cut by 1 base, the J end by 0 bases, with 11 bases between. The CDR3: CASSLIGQGSTDTQYF. The CDR3 bases are TGTGCCAGCAGCTTAATTGGTCAGGGGAGCACAGATACGCAGTATTTT.

This clone was observed a handful of times. V usage is TRBV6-5 and J usage is TRBJ2-5; 10 nucleotides align to TRBD1. Per germline, CDR1 MNHEY and CDR2 SVGAGI. The junction had 9 bases not matched to a gene; V was cut back by 6 bases and J by 5 bases. The CDR3 consists of 15 residues. As DNA, the CDR3 is TGTGCCAGCAGAGTAGATCCGGGACAGGGGGAGACCCAGTACTTC. Its translation: CASRVDPGQGETQYF.

The chain joins TRBV3-1 (or the pseudogene TRBV3-2) to TRBJ2-1; TRBD2 aligns across 9 bases. The length of the CDR3 is 19 residues. The junction had 12 bases not matched to a gene; V was cut back by 3 bases and J by 0 bases. Germline V lookup: CDR1 LGHDT, CDR2 YNNKEL (reference sequence). Here the CDR3 reads CASSHPLRGGDFSYNEQFF. The CDR3 DNA reads TGTGCCAGCAGCCATCCATTGCGGGGGGGCGATTTCTCCTACAATGAGCAGTTCTTC.

The gene calls are TRBV6-1 and TRBJ2-1; no clear D gene. Trimming took 3 bases from V and 4 from J, leaving 4 bases between them. There are 12 residues in the CDR3. Germline V gene sequence: CDR1 MNHNS, CDR2 SASEGT. Here the CDR3 reads CASSDGYNEQFF. The CDR3 DNA follows: TGTGCCAGCAGTGACGGGTACAATGAGCAGTTCTTC.

The gene calls are TRBV6-5 and TRBJ1-1, with TRBD1 as a possible D gene (5 bases). CDR3 length: 12 residues. CDR1 MNHEY and CDR2 SVGAGI come from the germline V gene. V was clipped by 7 bases and J by 10 bases, with 16 bases between them. The CDR3 DNA reads as TGTGCCAGCACCACGGCAGGGATTACAGCTTTCTTT. Translation gives CASTTAGITAFF.

This chain uses TRBV3-1 (or the pseudogene TRBV3-2) with TRBJ2-7; 8 nucleotides match TRBD2. V was pared by 0 bases and J by 4 bases, with 11 bases of the junction left unmatched. There are 17 residues in the CDR3. Germline CDR1 LGHDT, CDR2 YNNKEL (reference sequence). The CDR3 DNA reads TGTGCCAGCAGCCAAGATCTCGCGGGGGGCGGGACGTACGAGCAGTACTTC. Amino acids: CASSQDLAGGGTYEQYF.

The CDR3 reads CAGSRGLGEKLFF. DNA of the CDR3: TGTGCCGGAAGCAGGGGGCTGGGGGAAAAACTGTTTTTT. V gene TRBV6-5 combines with J gene TRBJ1-4; TRBD1 matches at 8 bases. Germline V gene data show CDR1 as MNHEY and CDR2 as SVGAGI. Trimming took 11 bases from V and 8 from J; bases not matched to a gene: 10. The CDR3 consists of 13 residues.

CDR3 residues: CASSSRDRRAEAFF. CDR3 bases: TGTGCCAGCAGCTCCCGGGACAGGAGAGCTGAAGCTTTCTTT. V is TRBV13 and J is TRBJ1-1; 8 bases align to TRBD1. Germline V lookup: CDR1 PRHDT, CDR2 FYEKMQ (reference sequence). The J segment lost 6 bases and the V segment lost 4 bases, leaving 7 bases of the junction unmatched. The CDR3 has 14 amino acids.

The chain employs TRBV3-1 (or the pseudogene TRBV3-2) and TRBJ2-7, with 7 positions matching TRBD2. CDR1 and CDR2 from the germline V gene are LGHDT and YNNKEL (reference sequence). The CDR3 is made up of 15 amino acids. The V gene end was trimmed by 0 bases and the J gene end by 2 bases; junction bases not matched to a gene: 4. For the CDR3, the DNA is TGTGCCAGCAGCCAAGACCTAGCGGCACCCTACGAGCAGTACTTC. Its protein product is CASSQDLAAPYEQYF.

The chain links TRBV6-5 to TRBJ1-1, with D maybe TRBD1 (5 bases). Trimming took off 8 bases at V and 0 bases at J, with 10 bases between the two ends. Germline V lookup: CDR1 MNHEY, CDR2 SVGAGI. The CDR3 spans 13 residues. The CDR3 DNA is TGTGCCAGCGTTTCAGGGATGAACACTGAAGCTTTCTTT. This gives the protein CASVSGMNTEAFF.

J is TRBJ2-7 and V is TRBV7-9, with TRBD1 matching 9 bases. The CDR3 is 16 residues long. J gave up 3 bases and V 5 bases, and 11 bases lay outside the gene matches. Germline CDR1 is SEHNR and CDR2 is FQNEAQ (reference sequence). CDR3 sequence reads: CASSHVGQGRIYEQYF. CDR3 nucleotides: TGTGCCAGCAGCCACGTCGGACAGGGGAGGATCTACGAGCAGTACTTC.

This chain connects TRBV2 to TRBJ2-3; D is unresolved. CDR1 is SNHLY and CDR2 is FYNNEI in the germline V gene. There are 16 residues in the CDR3. V was clipped by 2 bases and J by 0 bases, with 12 bases between them. Here the CDR3 DNA reads TGTGCCAGCAGTGAACCGGGTTTTCCTAGCACAGATACGCAGTATTTT. Translating it yields CASSEPGFPSTDTQYF.

J is TRBJ2-1 and V is TRBV27, with 10 bases identical to TRBD1. The CDR3 spans 13 residues. V shed 7 bases and J 9 bases; nucleotides not matched to a gene: 6. Germline values: CDR1 MNHEY, CDR2 SMNVEV (reference sequence). The CDR3 reads CASNPDRGPEQFF. DNA of the CDR3: TGTGCCAGCAATCCTGACAGGGGGCCTGAGCAGTTCTTC.

The chain uses TRBV12-3 or TRBV12-4 and TRBJ1-2; 7 bases agree with TRBD1. J lost 4 bases, V lost 6 bases, and 5 bases had no gene match. The CDR3 is made up of 13 amino acids. The CDR3, as DNA: TGTGCCAGCAGGCCTACAGGGGCCTATGGCTACACCTTC. This gives the protein CASRPTGAYGYTF.

The chain is built from TRBV6-5 and TRBJ1-5, with D perhaps TRBD1 (5 bases). With 0 bases removed from V and 1 base from J, the gap between germline ends came to 7 bases. This CDR3 comprises 15 residues. Germline CDR1 reads MNHEY; CDR2 reads SVGAGI. The CDR3 reads CASSYSRQSNQPQHF. CDR3 DNA sequence: TGTGCCAGCAGTTACTCGAGACAGAGCAATCAGCCCCAGCATTTT.

The rearrangement uses TRBV7-2 and TRBJ2-7; 9 bases are shared with TRBD1. Germline loops: CDR1 SGHTA, CDR2 FQGNSA. Losses at the gene ends were 5 bases for V and 4 bases for J; bases not matched to a gene: 9. There are 15 residues in the CDR3. The CDR3 spells CASSPQGARGYEQYF. In DNA, the CDR3 is TGTGCCAGCAGCCCACAGGGGGCGCGAGGATACGAGCAGTACTTC.

V is TRBV18 and J is TRBJ2-6; 7 nucleotides match TRBD1. The CDR3 spans 15 residues. After removal of 3 bases from V and 8 bases from J, the junction contained 7 bases not matched to a gene. The germline gives CDR1 KGHSH, CDR2 LQKENI. The CDR3 DNA is TGTGCCAGCTCACCTCGACAGGGCGCACCCAACGTCCTGACTTTC. This gives the protein CASSPRQGAPNVLTF.

The V gene is TRBV6-5, the J gene TRBJ2-7; 8 positions agree with TRBD1. Germline V gene lookup returns CDR1 MNHEY and CDR2 SVGAGI. CDR3 length: 12 amino acids. The ends lost 6 bases at V and 3 bases at J; junction bases unmatched: 1. CDR3 protein: CASRDRGYEQYF. DNA of the CDR3: TGTGCCAGCAGAGACAGGGGCTACGAGCAGTACTTC.

The chain is built from TRBV9 and TRBJ2-1; TRBD2 matches at 12 bases. This CDR3 contains 17 residues. Germline V gene data show CDR1 as SGDLS and CDR2 as YYNGEE. Trimming cost V 0 bases and J 8 bases; bases outside gene matches: 9. CDR3 nucleotides: TGTGCCAGCAGCGTAGTGACTAGCGGGGGCTTCTTGGATGAGCAGTTCTTC. Translating gives CASSVVTSGGFLDEQFF. Filled out from reference TRBV9 and TRBJ2-1, the complete variable domain reads DSGVTQTPKHLITATGQRVTLRCSPRSGDLSVYWYQQSLDQGLQFLIQYYNGEERAKGNILERFSAQQFPDLHSELNLSSLELGDSALYFCASSVVTSGGFLDEQFFGPGTRLTVL.

V usage is TRBV4-1 and J usage is TRBJ1-5; 8 bases are a match to TRBD1. The V segment lost 0 bases and the J segment 7 bases; nucleotides outside the gene matches: 5. The CDR3 extends over 15 amino acids. Germline V lookup: CDR1 MGHRA, CDR2 YSYEKL. The CDR3 DNA is TGCGCCAGCAGCCAAGAGGACAGGGAAAGCCAGCCCCAGCATTTT. The encoded protein is CASSQEDRESQPQHF.

The chain joins TRBV6-5 to TRBJ1-5, with D unclear. The germline V and J ends were trimmed by 8 bases and 11 bases, with 13 bases remaining between them. The CDR3 length is 11 residues. CDR1 and CDR2 (germline): MNHEY, SVGAGI. The CDR3, as DNA: TGTGCCAGCCGGGAGGGAGTGACCCAGCATTTT. Translation: CASREGVTQHF.

This chain's CDR3 is CASSQDHRGAPLSLHF. The CDR3 DNA is TGCGCCAGCAGCCAAGATCACCGGGGAGCCCCATTATCCCTCCACTTT. The V gene is TRBV4-3, the J gene TRBJ1-6; D ambiguous. Germline CDR1 and CDR2: LGHNA and YSLEER. Trimming pared 0 bases from V and 14 bases from J, leaving 20 bases between. This CDR3 region has 16 residues.

The chain recombines TRBV24-1 with TRBJ1-2, with D perhaps matching TRBD1 (6 bases). Trimming took 11 bases from V and 8 from J, leaving 23 bases between them. Germline assignment: CDR1 KGHDR and CDR2 SFDVKD. The CDR3 totals 14 residues. CDR3 nucleotide sequence: TGTGCCAGCGTGGAGGGGGGTTGGGGGGGCGGCTACACCTTC. Protein product: CASVEGGWGGGYTF.

This sequence joins TRBV5-1 and TRBJ2-1, with D uncertain. The CDR3 spans 14 residues. The V gene lost 4 bases and the J gene lost 2 bases, with 10 bases spanning the gap. The germline CDR1 and CDR2 sequences are SGHRS and YFSETQ. CDR3 sequence reads: CASSPIEAYNEQFF. The CDR3 bases are TGCGCCAGCAGCCCTATCGAGGCCTACAATGAGCAGTTCTTC.

The chain has TRBV5-1 and TRBJ2-2; 7 nucleotides align to TRBD1. With V trimmed by 2 bases and J by 4 bases, 5 bases remained unmatched. CDR3 length: 15 residues. Germline loops: CDR1 SGHRS, CDR2 YFSETQ. CDR3 loop: CASSFGTVTTGELFF. DNA for the CDR3: TGCGCCAGCAGCTTTGGGACAGTGACCACCGGGGAGCTGTTTTTT.

The sample holds one count of this clone. This chain joins TRBV5-4 and TRBJ1-2; the D gene is possibly TRBD1 (5 bases). CDR3 length: 13 amino acids. Deletions cut 0 bases from V and 2 bases from J, with 5 bases between. Per the germline V gene, CDR1 is SGHNT and CDR2 is YYREEE (reference sequence). The CDR3 protein is CASSLGQNYGYTF. The CDR3 bases are TGTGCCAGCAGCTTGGGACAGAACTATGGCTACACCTTC.